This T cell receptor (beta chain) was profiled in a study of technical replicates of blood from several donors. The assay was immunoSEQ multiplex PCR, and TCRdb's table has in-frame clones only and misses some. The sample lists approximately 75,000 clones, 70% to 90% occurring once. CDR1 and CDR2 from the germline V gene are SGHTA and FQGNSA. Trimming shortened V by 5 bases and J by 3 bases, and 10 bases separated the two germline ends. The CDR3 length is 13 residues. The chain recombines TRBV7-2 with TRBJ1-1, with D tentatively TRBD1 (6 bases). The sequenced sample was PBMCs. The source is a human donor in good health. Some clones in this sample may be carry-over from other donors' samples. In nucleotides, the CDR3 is TGTGCCAGCAGCCCGGACAGCTACACTGAAGCTTTCTTT. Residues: CASSPDSYTEAFF.